The 9 T cell receptor beta chains below were found in one sample sequenced in a study of T cells in tumors after PD-1 blockade. Profiling relied on immunoSEQ multiplex PCR, and the TCRdb table lists in-frame clones only, not all of them. The profile shows about 5,800 clones, roughly four fifths of them singletons. The source material was PBMCs, sampled after anti-PD-1 therapy. These receptors were taken from a human donor with advanced basal cell or squamous cell carcinoma (not recorded which).

V is TRBV6-2 or TRBV6-3 and J is TRBJ2-7; D not resolved. In germline, CDR1 is MNHEY, CDR2 SVGEGT. This CDR3 comprises 14 residues. V gave up 2 bases and J gave up 0 bases, with 8 bases separating them. CDR3 sequence reads: CASSYVDPSYEQYF. DNA of the CDR3: TGTGCCAGCAGTTACGTGGATCCCTCCTACGAGCAGTACTTC.

This sequence joins TRBV28 and TRBJ2-3, with 12 bases aligning to TRBD1. Germline-derived CDR1 and CDR2 are MDHEN and SYDVKM. CDR3 length: 18 residues. V shed 0 bases, J shed 5 bases, and the junction held 9 bases outside the gene matches. CDR3 region: CASSLWFRDRGRRDTQYF. The CDR3 DNA reads as TGTGCCAGCAGTTTATGGTTTAGGGACAGGGGGCGAAGAGATACGCAGTATTTT. The variable domain in full, with the rest retrieved from reference TRBV28 and TRBJ2-3, is DVKVTQSSRYLVKRTGEKVFLECVQDMDHENMFWYRQDPGLGLRLIYFSYDVKMKEKGDIPEGYSVSREKKERFSLILESASTNQTSMYLCASSLWFRDRGRRDTQYFGPGTRLTVL.

The chain joins TRBV6-2 or TRBV6-3 to TRBJ1-5; 8 nucleotides align to TRBD1. Germline V lookup: CDR1 MNHEY, CDR2 SVGEGT. This CDR3 has 15 amino acids. J gave up 6 bases and V 5 bases, and 9 bases lay outside the gene matches. CDR3 DNA: TGTGCCAGCAGTCCGGACAGGGAAGGGGCTCAGCCCCAGCATTTT. It is translated as CASSPDREGAQPQHF.

The chain couples TRBV19 to TRBJ2-3; D remains ambiguous. Germline-derived CDR1 and CDR2 are LNHDA and SQIVND (reference sequence). Between the trimmed V and J ends, which lost 7 bases and 0 bases, there was a span of 11 bases. The length of the CDR3 is 14 residues. The CDR3 DNA reads TGTGCCAGTAATGAACAGTCTAGCACAGATACGCAGTATTTT. Translating gives CASNEQSSTDTQYF.

V is TRBV10-3 and J is TRBJ1-4; 11 nucleotides match TRBD1. The germline V gene has CDR1 ENHRY and CDR2 SYGVKD. The CDR3 consists of 16 residues. With V trimmed by 10 bases and J by 7 bases, 14 bases remained unmatched. CDR3 region: CASRSGTGGGGEKLFF. For the CDR3, the DNA is TGTGCCAGCAGATCCGGGACAGGGGGAGGGGGTGAAAAACTGTTTTTT.

The CDR3 DNA sequence: TGTGCCAGTAGCCACGGGGGGAACACTGAAGCTTTCTTT. Encoded protein: CASSHGGNTEAFF. J is TRBJ1-1 and V is TRBV19, with TRBD1 as a possible D gene (5 bases). This CDR3 comprises 13 residues. Trimming cost V 6 bases and J 1 base, with 9 bases left between them. The germline V gene has CDR1 LNHDA and CDR2 SQIVND (reference sequence).

The chain couples TRBV5-1 to TRBJ2-7; no clear D. CDR1 SGHRS and CDR2 YFSETQ come from the germline V gene. V was clipped by 2 bases and J by 2 bases, with 11 bases between them. The CDR3 is 14 residues long. The chain's CDR3 is CASSLDTATYEQYF. CDR3 bases: TGCGCCAGCAGCTTAGACACCGCCACCTACGAGCAGTACTTC.

The sample holds one count of this clone. The CDR3 sequence: CASSPETNYGYTF. The CDR3 coding sequence is TGTGCCAGCTCACCGGAGACTAACTATGGCTACACCTTC. The genes are TRBV18 and TRBJ1-2; no firm D call. Germline loops: CDR1 KGHSH, CDR2 LQKENI. With 3 bases removed from V and 0 bases from J, the gap between germline ends came to 5 bases. The CDR3 spans 13 residues.

The chain combines TRBV5-4 with TRBJ2-2; 11 bases are shared with TRBD1. The CDR3 has 16 amino acids. V lost 4 bases, J lost 4 bases, and 6 bases stayed unmatched. Germline loops: CDR1 SGHNT, CDR2 YYREEE (reference sequence). DNA for the CDR3: TGTGCCAGCAGCCCCCCCGGGACAGGGGGCACCGGGGAGCTGTTTTTT. It yields the protein CASSPPGTGGTGELFF.